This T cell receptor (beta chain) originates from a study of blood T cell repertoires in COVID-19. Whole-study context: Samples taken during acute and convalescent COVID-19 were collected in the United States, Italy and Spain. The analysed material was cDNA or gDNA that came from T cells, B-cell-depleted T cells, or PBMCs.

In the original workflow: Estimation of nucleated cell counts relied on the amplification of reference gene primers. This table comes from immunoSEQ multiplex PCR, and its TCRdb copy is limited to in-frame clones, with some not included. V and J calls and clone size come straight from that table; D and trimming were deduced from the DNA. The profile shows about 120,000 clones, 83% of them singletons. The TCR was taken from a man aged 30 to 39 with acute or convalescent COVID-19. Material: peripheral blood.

The CDR3 loop is CASRIAGNYNEQFF. As DNA, the CDR3 is TGTGCCAGCAGAATAGCGGGAAATTACAATGAGCAGTTCTTC. The chain recombines TRBV28 with TRBJ2-1; TRBD2 matches 8 bases. V shed 6 bases and J 4 bases; nucleotides not matched to a gene: 5. Germline V gene lookup returns CDR1 MDHEN and CDR2 SYDVKM. CDR3 length equals 14 residues.